The rows below give T cell receptor beta chains drawn from one sample of a study of blood T cell repertoires in COVID-19. Here immunoSEQ multiplex PCR was the method, and the copy in TCRdb shows in-frame clones only, minus some. Altogether approximately 47,000 clones are present, around 88% being singletons, with the ten largest covering roughly 2.1%. Sequencing used peripheral blood. These receptors were taken from an older woman with acute or convalescent COVID-19. Both conserved end residues are part of each CDR3. The order of the fields is clone size, CDR3 length, J gene, D gene, V gene, CDR3 DNA, CDR3 protein. The D gene is left open where the match is weak. The size of a clone is reported for some rows only, either as once, few or many, or as a class for expanded clones.

clone_size: -
cdr3_length: 18
j_call: TRBJ2-3
d_call: TRBD1
v_call: TRBV27
cdr3_nt: TGTGCCAGCAGTCCCTATAGGCGGGGACAGGCTAGCACAGATACGCAGTATTTT
cdr3_aa: CASSPYRRGQASTDTQYF

clone_size: -
cdr3_length: 16
j_call: TRBJ2-7
d_call: TRBD2
v_call: TRBV30
cdr3_nt: TGTGCCTGGAGCGGGACTAGCGGGATGAGCTCCTACGAGCAGTACTTC
cdr3_aa: CAWSGTSGMSSYEQYF

clone_size: -
cdr3_length: 15
j_call: TRBJ1-1
d_call: -
v_call: TRBV5-5
cdr3_nt: TGTGCCAGCAGCTCTCAGGGGCGGGAGATGGGTGAAGCTTTCTTT
cdr3_aa: CASSSQGREMGEAFF

clone_size: few
cdr3_length: 15
j_call: TRBJ2-7
d_call: TRBD2
v_call: TRBV2
cdr3_nt: TGTGCCAGCAAGATTCCTAGCGGGTTCTCCTACGAGCAGTACTTC
cdr3_aa: CASKIPSGFSYEQYF

clone_size: -
cdr3_length: 16
j_call: TRBJ2-1
d_call: TRBD1
v_call: TRBV19
cdr3_nt: TGTGCCAGTAGTATAGCGGCGGACAGGGGTGACAATGAGCAGTTCTTC
cdr3_aa: CASSIAADRGDNEQFF

clone_size: -
cdr3_length: 18
j_call: TRBJ2-3
d_call: TRBD2
v_call: TRBV5-1
cdr3_nt: TGCGCCAGCAGCTTGGGGGGGACTAGCGGGAGTGCTGGAGATACGCAGTATTTT
cdr3_aa: CASSLGGTSGSAGDTQYF

clone_size: -
cdr3_length: 16
j_call: TRBJ1-5
d_call: TRBD1
v_call: TRBV6-6
cdr3_nt: TGTGCCAGCAGTCCCAGGGGACAGGCCCTCGATCAGCCCCAGCATTTT
cdr3_aa: CASSPRGQALDQPQHF

clone_size: -
cdr3_length: 14
j_call: TRBJ1-1
d_call: TRBD1
v_call: TRBV5-3
cdr3_nt: TGTGCCAGAAGTCCACAGGGGGCGAACACTGAAGCTTTCTTT
cdr3_aa: CARSPQGANTEAFF

clone_size: -
cdr3_length: 13
j_call: TRBJ1-1
d_call: -
v_call: TRBV5-4
cdr3_nt: TGTGCCAGCAGCTTGGACAGAAACACTGAAGCTTTCTTT
cdr3_aa: CASSLDRNTEAFF

clone_size: -
cdr3_length: 17
j_call: TRBJ2-6
d_call: -
v_call: TRBV19
cdr3_nt: TGTGCCAGTAGTAGGGGACTGGTGACCTCTGGGGCCAACGTCCTGACTTTC
cdr3_aa: CASSRGLVTSGANVLTF

clone_size: -
cdr3_length: 12
j_call: TRBJ2-5
d_call: -
v_call: TRBV30
cdr3_nt: TGTGCCTGGAAGGGGGGGATAGAGACCCAGTACTTC
cdr3_aa: CAWKGGIETQYF

clone_size: -
cdr3_length: 16
j_call: TRBJ2-3
d_call: -
v_call: TRBV7-9
cdr3_nt: TGTGCCAGCAGCTTAGTGGGGGGGCTCCGTGGAGATACGCAGTATTTT
cdr3_aa: CASSLVGGLRGDTQYF

clone_size: -
cdr3_length: 14
j_call: TRBJ1-5
d_call: TRBD1
v_call: TRBV4-2
cdr3_nt: TGTGCCAGCAGCCACGTGGGACAGTATCAGCCCCAGCATTTT
cdr3_aa: CASSHVGQYQPQHF

clone_size: -
cdr3_length: 11
j_call: TRBJ2-2
d_call: -
v_call: TRBV30
cdr3_nt: TGTGCCTGGAGCAAGAGCGGGGAGCTGTTTTTT
cdr3_aa: CAWSKSGELFF

clone_size: -
cdr3_length: 13
j_call: TRBJ1-5
d_call: TRBD1
v_call: TRBV2
cdr3_nt: TGTGCCAGCATGGGGACAGGGGGTCAGCCCCAGCATTTT
cdr3_aa: CASMGTGGQPQHF

clone_size: -
cdr3_length: 15
j_call: TRBJ2-3
d_call: -
v_call: TRBV9
cdr3_nt: TGTGCCAGCAGCGTAGGCCGGGGTAGCACAGATACGCAGTATTTT
cdr3_aa: CASSVGRGSTDTQYF

clone_size: few
cdr3_length: 13
j_call: TRBJ1-2
d_call: -
v_call: TRBV2
cdr3_nt: TGTGCCAGCAGTGAAGCCACAGACTATGGCTACACCTTC
cdr3_aa: CASSEATDYGYTF

clone_size: -
cdr3_length: 15
j_call: TRBJ2-1
d_call: -
v_call: TRBV4-1
cdr3_nt: TGCGCCAGCAGCCTCCGCGCAAGCTCCTACAATGAGCAGTTCTTC
cdr3_aa: CASSLRASSYNEQFF

clone_size: -
cdr3_length: 17
j_call: TRBJ1-2
d_call: -
v_call: TRBV21-1
cdr3_nt: TGTGCCAGCAGCCTTACGATCGACGGGGGGGGACCGCGTGGCTACACCTTC
cdr3_aa: CASSLTIDGGGPRGYTF

clone_size: -
cdr3_length: 15
j_call: TRBJ2-3
d_call: -
v_call: TRBV5-1
cdr3_nt: TGCGCCAGCAGCTTGAGACAGGATAGCACAGATACGCAGTATTTT
cdr3_aa: CASSLRQDSTDTQYF

clone_size: few
cdr3_length: 16
j_call: TRBJ1-6
d_call: TRBD1
v_call: TRBV6-4
cdr3_nt: TGTGCCAGCAGTGACGAGGGGGCAGGGAACCGTTCACCCCTCCACTTT
cdr3_aa: CASSDEGAGNRSPLHF

clone_size: -
cdr3_length: 14
j_call: TRBJ1-5
d_call: -
v_call: TRBV29-1
cdr3_nt: TGCAGCGTCCTGGGAGGGGATAGCAATCAGCCCCAGCATTTT
cdr3_aa: CSVLGGDSNQPQHF

clone_size: -
cdr3_length: 16
j_call: TRBJ1-3
d_call: TRBD1
v_call: TRBV5-1
cdr3_nt: TGCGCCAGCAGCTCGGGACAGGTCCGCTCTGGAAACACCATATATTTT
cdr3_aa: CASSSGQVRSGNTIYF

clone_size: -
cdr3_length: 12
j_call: TRBJ1-2
d_call: -
v_call: TRBV5-1
cdr3_nt: TGCGCCAGCAGGACTTCCGGCTATGGCTACACCTTC
cdr3_aa: CASRTSGYGYTF

clone_size: -
cdr3_length: 15
j_call: TRBJ2-7
d_call: TRBD1
v_call: TRBV28
cdr3_nt: TGTGCCAGCAGTTCATCGGACAGGGGGCGATACGAGCAGTACTTC
cdr3_aa: CASSSSDRGRYEQYF

clone_size: -
cdr3_length: 13
j_call: TRBJ1-1
d_call: -
v_call: TRBV4-1
cdr3_nt: TGCGCCAGCAGCCTGGGGGGGAACACTGAAGCTTTCTTT
cdr3_aa: CASSLGGNTEAFF

clone_size: -
cdr3_length: 16
j_call: TRBJ2-5
d_call: TRBD2
v_call: TRBV7-6
cdr3_nt: TGTGCCAGCAGCCTCCGGACTAGCGGGAGCCCAGAGACCCAGTACTTC
cdr3_aa: CASSLRTSGSPETQYF

clone_size: -
cdr3_length: 11
j_call: TRBJ1-1
d_call: -
v_call: TRBV7-2
cdr3_nt: TGTGCCAGCAGCCGGACAGTTGAAGCTTTCTTT
cdr3_aa: CASSRTVEAFF

clone_size: -
cdr3_length: 16
j_call: TRBJ1-1
d_call: -
v_call: TRBV5-1
cdr3_nt: TGCGCCAGCAGCTTGACGGGACTCCGGAGGGCCACTGAAGCTTTCTTT
cdr3_aa: CASSLTGLRRATEAFF

clone_size: -
cdr3_length: 15
j_call: TRBJ1-1
d_call: -
v_call: TRBV18
cdr3_nt: TGTGCCAGCTCACCATATCGTCAGGAACTTTCTGAAGCTTTCTTT
cdr3_aa: CASSPYRQELSEAFF

clone_size: -
cdr3_length: 12
j_call: TRBJ1-3
d_call: -
v_call: TRBV29-1
cdr3_nt: TGCAGCGTAAGGGGGTCTGGAAACACCATATATTTT
cdr3_aa: CSVRGSGNTIYF

clone_size: -
cdr3_length: 15
j_call: TRBJ1-5
d_call: TRBD1
v_call: TRBV2
cdr3_nt: TGTGCCAGCAGTGCGGAGAGGACAGGGATTCAGCCCCAGCATTTT
cdr3_aa: CASSAERTGIQPQHF

clone_size: -
cdr3_length: 16
j_call: TRBJ2-7
d_call: TRBD2
v_call: TRBV6-2/TRBV6-3
cdr3_nt: TGTGCCAGCAGTCTCGGACTAGCGGGAGATGCTTACGAGCAGTACTTC
cdr3_aa: CASSLGLAGDAYEQYF

clone_size: -
cdr3_length: 13
j_call: TRBJ2-7
d_call: TRBD1
v_call: TRBV6-6
cdr3_nt: TGTGCCGGTAGGGGACAGGGGGGCTACGAGCAGTACTTC
cdr3_aa: CAGRGQGGYEQYF

clone_size: -
cdr3_length: 15
j_call: TRBJ1-1
d_call: -
v_call: TRBV21-1
cdr3_nt: TGTGCCAGCCAAAAATCCCCCGGACAGGGCTGTGCAGCTTTCTTT
cdr3_aa: CASQKSPGQGCAAFF

clone_size: -
cdr3_length: 15
j_call: TRBJ2-5
d_call: TRBD1
v_call: TRBV5-1
cdr3_nt: TGCGCCAGCAGCAAGGACAGGGTAGGCGGGGAGACCCAGTACTTC
cdr3_aa: CASSKDRVGGETQYF

clone_size: -
cdr3_length: 17
j_call: TRBJ2-7
d_call: TRBD1
v_call: TRBV4-1
cdr3_nt: TGCGCCAGCAGCCAAGAAGAGACAGGGAGCTTTCCGTACGAGCAGTACTTC
cdr3_aa: CASSQEETGSFPYEQYF

clone_size: -
cdr3_length: 13
j_call: TRBJ1-1
d_call: -
v_call: TRBV9
cdr3_nt: TGTGCCAGCAGCGCAGACAGTAAGGCTGAAGCTTTCTTT
cdr3_aa: CASSADSKAEAFF

clone_size: -
cdr3_length: 14
j_call: TRBJ1-2
d_call: TRBD1
v_call: TRBV28
cdr3_nt: TGTGCCAGCAGGACAGGGGGGCCTTTCTATGGCTACACCTTC
cdr3_aa: CASRTGGPFYGYTF

clone_size: -
cdr3_length: 15
j_call: TRBJ1-6
d_call: -
v_call: TRBV15
cdr3_nt: TGTGCCACCAGCAGAGTAGAGGGACAAAATTCACCCCTCCACTTT
cdr3_aa: CATSRVEGQNSPLHF

clone_size: few
cdr3_length: 15
j_call: TRBJ1-4
d_call: TRBD1
v_call: TRBV18
cdr3_nt: TGTGCCAGCTCACCGGACAGGGGCACGAATGAAAAACTGTTTTTT
cdr3_aa: CASSPDRGTNEKLFF

clone_size: few
cdr3_length: 20
j_call: TRBJ1-3
d_call: -
v_call: TRBV14
cdr3_nt: TGTGCCAGCAGCCAAGTTGGGGGGGTACGTCTGTCTCGCTCTGGAAACACCATATATTTT
cdr3_aa: CASSQVGGVRLSRSGNTIYF

clone_size: -
cdr3_length: 15
j_call: TRBJ1-5
d_call: TRBD1
v_call: TRBV6-5
cdr3_nt: TGTGCCAGCAGTTACACCAGGACAGGGAATCAGCCCCAGCATTTT
cdr3_aa: CASSYTRTGNQPQHF

clone_size: -
cdr3_length: 15
j_call: TRBJ2-7
d_call: -
v_call: TRBV5-1
cdr3_nt: TGCGCCAGCAACCCAGTGCAAGGGGGCTCCTACGAGCAGTACTTC
cdr3_aa: CASNPVQGGSYEQYF

clone_size: -
cdr3_length: 15
j_call: TRBJ2-5
d_call: -
v_call: TRBV25-1
cdr3_nt: TGTGCCAGCAGCCCTCGTATTACGGGGAAAGAGACCCAGTACTTC
cdr3_aa: CASSPRITGKETQYF

clone_size: -
cdr3_length: 15
j_call: TRBJ2-1
d_call: TRBD2
v_call: TRBV10-2
cdr3_nt: TGCGCCAGCAGCACACTAGCGGGAGGATCTTATGAGCAGTTCTTC
cdr3_aa: CASSTLAGGSYEQFF

clone_size: -
cdr3_length: 16
j_call: TRBJ2-2
d_call: -
v_call: TRBV27
cdr3_nt: TGTGCCAGCAGTTTATATCAGGGATTGAACACCGGGGAGCTGTTTTTT
cdr3_aa: CASSLYQGLNTGELFF

clone_size: -
cdr3_length: 16
j_call: TRBJ1-2
d_call: -
v_call: TRBV4-1
cdr3_nt: TGCGCCAGCAGCCAAGATCTAATGCAAGCTAACTATGGCTACACCTTC
cdr3_aa: CASSQDLMQANYGYTF

clone_size: once
cdr3_length: 17
j_call: TRBJ2-1
d_call: -
v_call: TRBV24-1
cdr3_nt: TGTGCCACCAGTGATTTGTCCGGGACGGGAGTTTACAATGAGCAGTTCTTC
cdr3_aa: CATSDLSGTGVYNEQFF

clone_size: -
cdr3_length: 15
j_call: TRBJ2-3
d_call: TRBD1
v_call: TRBV7-3
cdr3_nt: TGTGCCAGCAGCCCCCCCGGGACAGGGAGTGATACGCAGTATTTT
cdr3_aa: CASSPPGTGSDTQYF

clone_size: -
cdr3_length: 15
j_call: TRBJ2-7
d_call: -
v_call: TRBV6-5
cdr3_nt: TGTGCCAGCAGTACGCGGTTGGGTAGCTCCTACGAGCAGTACTTC
cdr3_aa: CASSTRLGSSYEQYF

clone_size: -
cdr3_length: 18
j_call: TRBJ1-4
d_call: TRBD1
v_call: TRBV5-4
cdr3_nt: TGTGCCAGCAGCTTGGCCTCCGGGACAGGGCATTCTAATGAAAAACTGTTTTTT
cdr3_aa: CASSLASGTGHSNEKLFF

clone_size: -
cdr3_length: 15
j_call: TRBJ2-6
d_call: -
v_call: TRBV5-4
cdr3_nt: TGTGCCAGCAGCTTTCCAGGGGTGGGGGCCAACGTCCTGACTTTC
cdr3_aa: CASSFPGVGANVLTF

clone_size: -
cdr3_length: 13
j_call: TRBJ1-1
d_call: TRBD1
v_call: TRBV19
cdr3_nt: TGTGCCAGTAGTATAACAGGGGGCTCGGAAGCTTTCTTT
cdr3_aa: CASSITGGSEAFF

clone_size: -
cdr3_length: 15
j_call: TRBJ2-7
d_call: -
v_call: TRBV5-1
cdr3_nt: TGCGCCAGCAGCCCACAGGACAGCCTAAACTACGAGCAGTACTTC
cdr3_aa: CASSPQDSLNYEQYF